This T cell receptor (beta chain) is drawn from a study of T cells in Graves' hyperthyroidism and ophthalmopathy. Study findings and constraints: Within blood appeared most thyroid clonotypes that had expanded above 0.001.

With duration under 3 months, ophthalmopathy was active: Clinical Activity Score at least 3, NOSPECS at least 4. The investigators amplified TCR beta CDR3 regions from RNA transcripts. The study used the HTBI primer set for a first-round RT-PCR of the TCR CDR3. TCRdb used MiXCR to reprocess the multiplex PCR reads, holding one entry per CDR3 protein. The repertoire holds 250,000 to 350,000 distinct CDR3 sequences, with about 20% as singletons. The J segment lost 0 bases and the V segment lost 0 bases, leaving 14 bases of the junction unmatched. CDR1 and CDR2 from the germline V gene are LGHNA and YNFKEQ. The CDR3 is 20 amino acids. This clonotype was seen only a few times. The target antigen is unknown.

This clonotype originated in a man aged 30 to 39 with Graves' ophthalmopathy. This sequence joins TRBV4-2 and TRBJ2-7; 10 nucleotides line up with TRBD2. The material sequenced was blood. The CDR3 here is CASSQEMALAGSGDSYEQYF. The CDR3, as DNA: TGTGCCAGCAGCCAAGAAATGGCACTAGCGGGGAGTGGAGACTCCTACGAGCAGTACTTC.